One sample yielded the 24 T cell receptor beta chains listed below, sequenced in a study of blood T cell repertoires in COVID-19. Profiled with immunoSEQ multiplex PCR; TCRdb holds only in-frame clones, not every one. This sample carries more than 60,000 clones, approximately 80% of them seen once, and the ten largest clones take roughly 15%. Input material: peripheral blood. These receptors were taken from a man between 45 and 60 years old with COVID-19, enrolled during active disease.

This sequence joins TRBV3-1 (or the pseudogene TRBV3-2) and TRBJ2-5; 8 bases agree with TRBD2. Germline V lookup: CDR1 LGHDT, CDR2 YNNKEL (reference sequence). The CDR3 sequence is 18 residues long. The trim removed 1 base at V and 2 bases at J, leaving 12 bases unmatched. The CDR3 DNA reads as TGTGCCAGCAGCCAAGGCGGCCTAGCGGGCCGATTACAAGAGACCCAGTACTTC. Translating it yields CASSQGGLAGRLQETQYF.

This chain uses TRBV11-3 with TRBJ2-7; 7 positions match TRBD2. Looked up from germline, CDR1 is SGHNT and CDR2 is YENEEA. V lost 4 bases, J lost 3 bases, and 6 bases stayed unmatched. The CDR3 covers 14 residues. CDR3 in DNA: TGTGCCAGCAGCTCAGGCGGGGGATTCTACGAGCAGTACTTC. It codes for CASSSGGGFYEQYF.

The V gene is TRBV12-3 or TRBV12-4, the J gene TRBJ2-2, with D possibly matching TRBD2 (6 bases). V was trimmed by 5 bases and J by 6 bases, leaving 7 bases between them. The CDR3 consists of 12 residues. The CDR3 is CASSKRAGELFF. CDR3 bases: TGTGCCAGCAGTAAGCGGGCCGGGGAGCTGTTTTTT.

This rearrangement joins TRBV19 to TRBJ2-1; TRBD2 matches 15 bases. In germline, CDR1 is LNHDA, CDR2 SQIVND (reference sequence). The CDR3 totals 14 residues. The V segment lost 9 bases and the J segment 4 bases; nucleotides outside the gene matches: 1. CDR3 in amino acids: CASGTSGGYNEQFF. The DNA of the CDR3 is TGTGCCAGCGGGACTAGCGGGGGGTACAATGAGCAGTTCTTC.

This clone appeared a single time. The rearrangement joins TRBV9 to TRBJ2-2; D not resolved. This CDR3 comprises 13 residues. Germline loops: CDR1 SGDLS, CDR2 YYNGEE. Trimming removed 0 bases at V and 8 bases at J, with 8 bases between. CDR3 nucleotide sequence: TGTGCCAGCAGCGTAGTATCCTCGGGGGAGCTGTTTTTT. As protein: CASSVVSSGELFF.

A single count supports this clone. The V and J genes are TRBV10-3 and TRBJ2-3, with 10 bases that match TRBD2. Trimming removed 3 bases from V and 4 bases from J; junction bases left unmatched: 13. The CDR3 is made up of 18 amino acids. CDR1 is ENHRY and CDR2 is SYGVKD in the germline V gene. In nucleotides, the CDR3 is TGTGCCATCAGTGATTCTAGCGGGGGAAACAAACGAGCAGATACGCAGTATTTT. Translated, it gives CAISDSSGGNKRADTQYF.

This clone was counted a few times. The chain recombines TRBV12-5 with TRBJ1-6; TRBD1 aligns across 7 bases. V gave up 1 base and J gave up 0 bases; unmatched junction bases: 12. Germline values: CDR1 LGHNT, CDR2 FRNRAP. The CDR3 has 20 residues. The CDR3 loop reads CASGLATDRDRSSYNSPLHF. CDR3 coding DNA: TGTGCTAGTGGTTTGGCAACTGACCGGGACAGAAGCTCCTATAATTCACCCCTCCACTTT. Complete variable domain (other parts from reference TRBV12-5 and TRBJ1-6): DARVTQTPRHKVTEMGQEVTMRCQPILGHNTVFWYRQTMMQGLELLAYFRNRAPLDDSGMPKDRFSAEMPDATLATLKIQPSEPRDSAVYFCASGLATDRDRSSYNSPLHFGNGTRLTVT.

Turning to this clone: The sample holds other DNA sequences that translate to the same CDR3. This rearrangement joins TRBV2 to TRBJ2-5, with D perhaps matching TRBD2 (5 bases). CDR1 is SNHLY and CDR2 is FYNNEI in the germline V gene. V was clipped by 6 bases and J by 2 bases, with 10 bases between them. The CDR3 covers 13 residues. The CDR3 reads CASSSGLQETQYF. CDR3 nucleotide sequence: TGTGCCAGCAGCTCCGGACTGCAAGAGACCCAGTACTTC.

The chain recombines TRBV5-1 with TRBJ2-1; TRBD1 aligns across 11 bases. The J segment lost 6 bases and the V segment lost 4 bases, leaving 9 bases of the junction unmatched. Germline V gene lookup returns CDR1 SGHRS and CDR2 YFSETQ. The CDR3 totals 16 residues. The chain's CDR3 is CASSIARTGGLNEQFF. CDR3 in DNA: TGCGCCAGCAGCATCGCTAGGACAGGGGGCCTCAATGAGCAGTTCTTC.

The CDR3 nucleotides are TGTGCCAGCAGGGGGGGGGTCAATCAGCCCCAGCATTTT. Translation gives CASRGGVNQPQHF. V is TRBV2 and J is TRBJ1-5, with D maybe TRBD1 (5 bases). Germline values: CDR1 SNHLY, CDR2 FYNNEI. The CDR3 runs 13 residues. Trimming took 6 bases from V and 3 from J, leaving 9 bases between them.

This chain joins TRBV15 and TRBJ2-7, with 7 bases fitting TRBD1. Germline trimming cut 3 bases from V and 3 bases from J; bases unmatched to any gene: 5. In germline, CDR1 is LNHNV, CDR2 YYDKDF (reference sequence). This CDR3 has 14 amino acids. The CDR3 DNA is TGTGCCACCAGCAGGGCTAGGGACAGCTACGAGCAGTACTTC. It is translated as CATSRARDSYEQYF.

The CDR3 DNA sequence: TGTGCCAGCAGCTTCTCAGGGATCTCCAATGAGCAGTTCTTC. It codes for CASSFSGISNEQFF. The rearrangement joins TRBV7-2 to TRBJ2-1, with a possible D match to TRBD1 (5 bases). There are 14 residues in the CDR3. Germline CDR1 and CDR2: SGHTA and FQGNSA. V was pared by 3 bases and J by 6 bases, with 12 bases between.

J is TRBJ1-6 and V is TRBV4-1, with D uncertain. Germline V CDR1 and CDR2: MGHRA, YSYEKL. V was shortened by 0 bases and J by 7 bases, with 13 bases between the two germline ends. CDR3 size: 16 residues. The CDR3 DNA sequence: TGCGCCAGCAGCCAAGATCCTGGCAGGCGAAATTCACCCCTCCACTTT. Residues: CASSQDPGRRNSPLHF.

The rearrangement joins TRBV6-2 or TRBV6-3 to TRBJ2-3, with D unclear. The CDR3 runs 13 residues. CDR1 and CDR2 from the germline V gene are MNHEY and SVGEGT. V gave up 6 bases and J gave up 5 bases, with 12 bases separating them. In DNA, the CDR3 is TGTGCCAGCAGCCCCCCGGCGGTAGATACGCAGTATTTT. Its protein is CASSPPAVDTQYF.

This chain links TRBV19 with TRBJ1-1; the D is unclear. The CDR3 covers 10 residues. V lost 11 bases and J lost 11, with 15 bases in between. From germline, CDR1 is LNHDA and CDR2 SQIVND (reference sequence). CDR3 loop: CAVDGGKAFF. Here the CDR3 DNA reads TGTGCCGTGGACGGAGGAAAGGCTTTCTTT.

This clone was recorded a few times. The chain is built from TRBV9 and TRBJ2-5, with D possibly being TRBD2 (6 bases). V was trimmed by 3 bases and J by 5 bases, leaving 17 bases between them. This CDR3 has 15 residues. Germline values: CDR1 SGDLS, CDR2 YYNGEE. CDR3 sequence reads: CASSEGGRVGETQYF. The CDR3 DNA follows: TGTGCCAGCAGCGAGGGAGGAAGGGTGGGGGAGACCCAGTACTTC.

This clone has more than one count but fewer than ten. This rearrangement joins TRBV27 to TRBJ2-7, with 8 bases that match TRBD2. The V gene's germline CDR1 is MNHEY and CDR2 SMNVEV (reference sequence). CDR3 length equals 13 residues. V shed 7 bases, J shed 5 bases, and the junction held 7 bases outside the gene matches. This chain's CDR3 is CASTGGSRDEQYF. The CDR3 nucleotides are TGTGCCAGCACGGGAGGGTCGCGGGACGAGCAGTACTTC.

Here the CDR3 reads CASSSGHGGGATDTQYF. For the CDR3, the DNA is TGTGCCAGCAGCTCCGGCCATGGGGGGGGAGCCACAGATACGCAGTATTTT. The gene calls are TRBV11-3 and TRBJ2-3, with 7 nucleotides matching TRBD2. V lost 4 bases to trimming and J lost 2 bases; unmatched junction nucleotides: 12. The germline V gene has CDR1 SGHNT and CDR2 YENEEA. CDR3 length equals 17 residues.

In this sample, this clone turned up once. The rearrangement uses TRBV28 and TRBJ1-4; D is uncertain. The CDR3 has 14 amino acids. Germline CDR1 MDHEN, CDR2 SYDVKM. V lost 2 bases to trimming and J lost 8 bases, with 12 bases between them. For the CDR3, the DNA is TGTGCCAGCAGTTTAACCGGTGTAAAGGAAAAACTGTTTTTT. Its translation: CASSLTGVKEKLFF.

V gene TRBV3-1 (or the pseudogene TRBV3-2) combines with J gene TRBJ2-5; tentatively, D is TRBD2 (6 bases). CDR3 size: 15 residues. The V gene lost 3 bases and the J gene lost 7 bases, with 18 bases spanning the gap. CDR1 is LGHDT and CDR2 is YNNKEL in the germline V gene (reference sequence). The CDR3 is CASSQGLTLGGTQYF. The CDR3 DNA follows: TGTGCCAGCAGCCAGGGGTTGACTTTGGGGGGGACCCAGTACTTC.

V and J are TRBV29-1 and TRBJ1-1, with D unresolved. Trimming stripped 6 bases from V and 7 bases from J, with 15 bases between. This CDR3 comprises 12 residues. Germline CDR1 is SQVTM and CDR2 is ANQGSEA. The CDR3 nucleotides are TGCAGCGTCGAGGGCCAGCAGGTTGAAGCTTTCTTT. Amino acids: CSVEGQQVEAFF.

The chain links TRBV6-5 to TRBJ2-7; possible D gene TRBD2, 5 bases. The V and J ends lost 2 bases and 6 bases respectively, with 8 bases between them. The germline CDR1 and CDR2 sequences are MNHEY and SVGAGI. CDR3 length: 12 residues. Here the CDR3 reads CASSYVGSEQYF. CDR3 DNA: TGTGCCAGCAGTTACGTTGGGAGCGAGCAGTACTTC.

The chain has TRBV2 and TRBJ1-1, with TRBD1 matching over 9 bases. The junction had 4 bases not matched to a gene; V was cut back by 3 bases and J by 8 bases. The germline V gene encodes CDR1 SNHLY and CDR2 FYNNEI. This CDR3 comprises 13 residues. CDR3 DNA: TGTGCCAGCAGTGACCGGGGACAGGGAGAAGCTTTCTTT. It specifies CASSDRGQGEAFF.

The chain recombines TRBV18 with TRBJ2-7; TRBD1 aligns across 7 bases. The V segment lost 4 bases and the J segment 6 bases; nucleotides outside the gene matches: 18. Germline V gene lookup returns CDR1 KGHSH and CDR2 LQKENI. The CDR3 totals 17 residues. Here the CDR3 reads CASSQTNRQGSTGEQYF. The CDR3 nucleotides read TGTGCCAGCTCACAAACGAATAGACAGGGTAGCACGGGCGAGCAGTACTTC.